The clone carrying this T cell receptor (beta chain) was seen only a few times. The table came from immunoSEQ multiplex PCR; TCRdb's copy has only in-frame clones and leaves some out. Among about 120,000 clones listed, approximately 90% were seen once. These data are taken from a study of OX40 agonist ivuxolimab in advanced cancers. Study information: With ivuxolimab, an agonistic anti-OX40 (CD134) antibody, patients were treated. The eligibility criteria allowed prior anti-PD-1, anti-PD-L1 or anti-CTLA-4 therapy, and approximately 42% had some.

With 7 bases clipped from V and 0 bases from J, the junction kept 14 bases outside the gene matches. Per the germline V gene, CDR1 is SNHLY and CDR2 is FYNNEI. The CDR3 spans 17 residues. This specimen consisted of CD4+ or CD8+ T cells sorted from blood, obtained in a trial of the OX40 agonist ivuxolimab. This rearrangement joins TRBV2 to TRBJ1-1, with 7 positions matching TRBD1. The clonotype was recovered from an adult with an advanced solid tumor such as melanoma, head and neck, liver or kidney cancer. CDR3 sequence reads: CASTRSGTALLNTEAFF. In DNA form, the CDR3 reads TGTGCCAGCACAAGATCCGGGACAGCGCTATTGAACACTGAAGCTTTCTTT.